One sample yielded the 32 T cell receptor beta chains listed below, sequenced in a study of cytomegalovirus exposure and HLA in healthy donors. PCR was performed using 60 Vbeta and 13 Jbeta primers. Assay: immunoSEQ multiplex PCR; the TCRdb copy retains only in-frame clones and omits some. The sample lists roughly 140,000 clones, roughly 82% occurring once. Sequencing was performed on PBMCs. These receptors were obtained from a woman in her forties or fifties in good health and CMV-seropositive.

The chain uses TRBV29-1 and TRBJ1-1; TRBD1 might be the D (6 bases). The CDR3 sequence is 11 residues long. The V and J ends lost 7 bases and 11 bases respectively, with 17 bases between them. CDR1 SQVTM and CDR2 ANQGSEA come from the germline V gene. Written as DNA, the CDR3 is TGCAGCGCCATCGGGGGGCTTGGGGCTTTCTTT. Protein: CSAIGGLGAFF. The full variable domain, completed using reference TRBV29-1 and TRBJ1-1, is SAVISQKPSRDICQRGTSLTIQCQVDSQVTMMFWYRQQPGQSLTLIATANQGSEATYESGFVIDKFPISRPNLTFSTLTVSNMSPEDSSIYLCSAIGGLGAFFGQGTRLTVV.

The V gene is TRBV2, the J gene TRBJ2-3, with D possibly being TRBD1 (6 bases). CDR1 and CDR2 (germline): SNHLY, FYNNEI. The CDR3 loop spans 13 amino acids. The germline V and J ends were trimmed by 5 bases and 4 bases, with 10 bases remaining between them. The DNA of the CDR3 is TGTGCCAGCAGTACCGGGACACCAGATACGCAGTATTTT. Translation: CASSTGTPDTQYF.

The chain links TRBV30 to TRBJ1-1; tentative D call: TRBD1 (5 bases). CDR1 and CDR2 from the germline V gene are GTSNPN and SVGIG (reference sequence). The V gene lost 3 bases and the J gene lost 2 bases, with 10 bases spanning the gap. This CDR3 has 13 amino acids. The CDR3 nucleotides read TGTGCCTGGAGGAAGGGGCGAAACACTGAAGCTTTCTTT. Translation: CAWRKGRNTEAFF. The full variable domain, its missing parts supplied by reference TRBV30 and TRBJ1-1, is SQTIHQWPATLVQPVGSPLSLECTVEGTSNPNLYWYRQAAGRGLQLLFYSVGIGQISSEVPQNLSASRPQDRQFILSSKKLLLSDSGFYLCAWRKGRNTEAFFGQGTRLTVV.

The chain recombines TRBV6-1 with TRBJ2-1; a possible D gene is TRBD2 (5 bases). In germline, CDR1 is MNHNS, CDR2 SASEGT. There are 15 residues in the CDR3. Trimming removed 10 bases from V and 0 bases from J, with 16 bases in between. CDR3 loop: CANSRLGSSYNEQFF. Here the CDR3 DNA reads TGTGCCAACAGCCGTTTAGGGAGCTCCTACAATGAGCAGTTCTTC.

V and J are TRBV9 and TRBJ2-1, with D possibly TRBD1 on 6 matching bases. The V gene's germline CDR1 is SGDLS and CDR2 YYNGEE. The CDR3 has 16 residues. Trimming took 1 base from V and 4 from J, leaving 15 bases between them. This CDR3 is CASSVSGAVPYNEQFF. The CDR3 DNA reads as TGTGCCAGCAGCGTATCAGGGGCAGTCCCTTACAATGAGCAGTTCTTC.

V gene TRBV27 combines with J gene TRBJ1-2; 9 positions agree with TRBD1. Trimming removed 4 bases from V and 8 bases from J; junction bases left unmatched: 14. The CDR3 totals 16 residues. From germline, CDR1 is MNHEY and CDR2 SMNVEV (reference sequence). The CDR3 region has the DNA TGTGCCAGCAGTTCGATTCACGGGACAGGGATTGTCGGCTACACCTTC. Translation gives CASSSIHGTGIVGYTF.

The genes are TRBV5-1 and TRBJ1-1; the D is unclear. Germline lookup yields CDR1 SGHRS and CDR2 YFSETQ. V lost 5 bases to trimming and J lost 3 bases, with 11 bases between them. The CDR3 is 13 residues long. The CDR3 region is CASRRSSDTEAFF. DNA for the CDR3: TGCGCCAGCAGACGTAGTTCCGACACTGAAGCTTTCTTT.

The chain employs TRBV5-6 and TRBJ2-7; TRBD2 matches 8 bases. Unmatched junction bases numbered 3, after V lost 2 bases and J lost 2 bases. The CDR3 has 14 amino acids. CDR1 is SGHDT, CDR2 YYEEEE, per germline. The CDR3 sequence is CASSFGGVPYEQYF. CDR3 bases: TGTGCCAGCAGCTTCGGGGGGGTTCCCTACGAGCAGTACTTC.

This clone was picked up one time. The rearrangement uses TRBV7-9 and TRBJ2-6; tentatively, D is TRBD1 (6 bases). The CDR3 covers 15 residues. The V end was cut by 8 bases, the J end by 1 base, with 12 bases between. CDR1 is SEHNR and CDR2 is FQNEAQ in the germline V gene (reference sequence). The CDR3 is CASRGHPSGANVLTF. The DNA for the CDR3 is TGTGCCAGCCGGGGACACCCTTCTGGGGCCAACGTCCTGACTTTC.

This chain links TRBV7-6 with TRBJ2-3; 10 bases are shared with TRBD2. The CDR3 length is 15 residues. V was pared by 4 bases and J by 4 bases, with 5 bases of the junction left unmatched. Looked up from germline, CDR1 is SGHVS and CDR2 is FNYEAQ. As DNA, the CDR3 is TGTGCCAGCAGCTCCCAGACTAGCGGGCCAGATACGCAGTATTTT. This translates into CASSSQTSGPDTQYF.

The rearrangement uses TRBV6-1 and TRBJ1-5; tentatively, D is TRBD1 (5 bases). Germline loops: CDR1 MNHNS, CDR2 SASEGT. The CDR3 runs 15 residues. The V gene lost 9 bases and the J gene lost 0 bases, with 15 bases spanning the gap. The CDR3 protein is CASAPTAISNQPQHF. As DNA, the CDR3 is TGTGCCAGTGCACCGACAGCTATTAGCAATCAGCCCCAGCATTTT.

The chain combines TRBV19 with TRBJ1-2; D might be TRBD1 (5 bases). V lost 4 bases and J lost 6, with 18 bases in between. This CDR3 contains 15 residues. Per germline, CDR1 LNHDA and CDR2 SQIVND (reference sequence). CDR3 sequence: CASSTLLTATHGYTF. The CDR3 DNA reads as TGTGCCAGTAGTACCCTCCTGACAGCGACCCATGGCTACACCTTC.

This rearrangement joins TRBV5-1 to TRBJ2-3; 10 bases agree with TRBD1. J lost 2 bases, V lost 4 bases, and 4 bases had no gene match. The CDR3 is 15 residues long. Germline-derived CDR1 and CDR2 are SGHRS and YFSETQ. The CDR3 sequence: CASSRQGANTDTQYF. The CDR3 coding sequence is TGCGCCAGCAGCAGACAGGGGGCTAACACAGATACGCAGTATTTT.

The CDR3 bases are TGTGCCAGTAACGCCGACGGGGTGGGGAATCAGCCCCAGCATTTT. It specifies CASNADGVGNQPQHF. The rearrangement uses TRBV19 and TRBJ1-5; no clear D gene. Germline values: CDR1 LNHDA, CDR2 SQIVND (reference sequence). The length of the CDR3 is 15 residues. Between the trimmed V and J ends, which lost 7 bases and 4 bases, there was a span of 17 bases.

The chain couples TRBV6-1 to TRBJ1-1, with D possibly being TRBD1 (6 bases). From germline, CDR1 is MNHNS and CDR2 SASEGT. The V gene lost 4 bases and the J gene lost 0 bases, with 12 bases spanning the gap. CDR3 length: 15 amino acids. The CDR3 sequence is CASSAGQFMNTEAFF. The CDR3 DNA sequence: TGTGCCAGCAGTGCCGGACAGTTCATGAACACTGAAGCTTTCTTT.

In this sample, this clone turned up once. The chain uses TRBV30 and TRBJ2-3; weak D call: TRBD2 (5 bases). The germline CDR1 and CDR2 sequences are GTSNPN and SVGIG (reference sequence). The length of the CDR3 is 15 residues. Trimming removed 2 bases at V and 0 bases at J, with 12 bases between. The CDR3 sequence is CAWSPGETSTDTQYF. CDR3 coding DNA: TGTGCCTGGAGTCCCGGGGAGACTAGCACAGATACGCAGTATTTT.

This chain uses TRBV15 with TRBJ1-1, with D tentatively TRBD1 (5 bases). The CDR3 consists of 16 residues. V dropped 3 bases and J dropped 0 bases, with 14 bases sitting between them. Germline loops: CDR1 LNHNV, CDR2 YYDKDF (reference sequence). The CDR3 region is CATSRTAGRMNTEAFF. As DNA, the CDR3 is TGTGCCACCAGCAGGACTGCGGGACGGATGAACACTGAAGCTTTCTTT.

The gene calls are TRBV4-1 and TRBJ1-6, with TRBD1 matching over 9 bases. The CDR3 extends over 17 amino acids. The V gene's germline CDR1 is MGHRA and CDR2 YSYEKL. V lost 0 bases and J lost 10; bases outside the gene matches: 10. Here the CDR3 DNA reads TGCGCCAGCAGCCAAGATTTGGGACAGGGTACATGGTCACCCCTCCACTTT. Its protein product is CASSQDLGQGTWSPLHF.

This clone was observed a handful of times. The chain uses TRBV14 and TRBJ2-1, with a possible D match to TRBD1 (6 bases). Trimming took 1 base from V and 4 from J, leaving 8 bases between them. CDR3 length equals 14 residues. CDR1 is SGHDN, CDR2 FVKESK, per germline. CDR3 nucleotide sequence: TGTGCCAGCAGCCAAGGGACAGTTTACAATGAGCAGTTCTTC. It codes for CASSQGTVYNEQFF.

The chain uses TRBV9 and TRBJ1-4, with TRBD1 as a possible D gene (6 bases). CDR3 length: 15 residues. CDR1 is SGDLS and CDR2 is YYNGEE in the germline V gene. Trimming pared 3 bases from V and 3 bases from J, leaving 12 bases between. The CDR3 coding sequence is TGTGCCAGCAGCGATGGGGGCAGCTCTAATGAAAAACTGTTTTTT. Its protein product is CASSDGGSSNEKLFF. Full variable domain (rest looked up from reference TRBV9 and TRBJ1-4): DSGVTQTPKHLITATGQRVTLRCSPRSGDLSVYWYQQSLDQGLQFLIQYYNGEERAKGNILERFSAQQFPDLHSELNLSSLELGDSALYFCASSDGGSSNEKLFFGSGTQLSVL.

V is TRBV5-1 and J is TRBJ1-6, with D uncertain. This CDR3 contains 13 residues. Trimming took 0 bases from V and 7 from J, leaving 5 bases between them. CDR1 and CDR2 from the germline V gene are SGHRS and YFSETQ. Here the CDR3 reads CASSLGGNSPLHF. CDR3 DNA sequence: TGCGCCAGCAGCTTGGGCGGGAATTCACCCCTCCACTTT.

The rearrangement joins TRBV29-1 to TRBJ1-2; 9 bases map to TRBD1. With 7 bases clipped from V and 6 bases from J, the junction kept 15 bases outside the gene matches. Germline V CDR1 and CDR2: SQVTM, ANQGSEA. The CDR3 runs to 15 residues. The CDR3 region is CSAKPTPGQGDGYTF. The CDR3 DNA is TGCAGCGCCAAACCGACCCCGGGACAGGGAGATGGCTACACCTTC.

The chain has TRBV30 and TRBJ1-2, with a possible D match to TRBD1 (5 bases). This CDR3 region has 15 residues. The germline gives CDR1 GTSNPN, CDR2 SVGIG (reference sequence). Trimming removed 3 bases at V and 5 bases at J, with 19 bases between. In DNA, the CDR3 is TGTGCCTGGAGGGGAGAGGAGGGGTACTCTTATGGCTACACCTTC. Amino acids: CAWRGEEGYSYGYTF.

V usage is TRBV6-1 and J usage is TRBJ2-7; tentative D call: TRBD2 (5 bases). V lost 8 bases and J lost 4, with 21 bases in between. Germline values: CDR1 MNHNS, CDR2 SASEGT. CDR3 length: 15 amino acids. The CDR3, as DNA: TGTGCCAGCCGCCGTGAGGTCGGGGATAATTACGAGCAGTACTTC. Protein: CASRREVGDNYEQYF.

This clone was found a few times. This chain links TRBV19 with TRBJ2-1; D unresolved. Trimming stripped 3 bases from V and 0 bases from J, with 12 bases between. This CDR3 spans 16 amino acids. Germline CDR1 is LNHDA and CDR2 is SQIVND (reference sequence). CDR3 residues: CASSMLLVSSYNEQFF. Written as DNA, the CDR3 is TGTGCCAGTAGTATGTTGCTGGTCAGCTCCTACAATGAGCAGTTCTTC. The full variable domain, its missing parts supplied by reference TRBV19 and TRBJ2-1, is DGGITQSPKYLFRKEGQNVTLSCEQNLNHDAMYWYRQDPGQGLRLIYYSQIVNDFQKGDIAEGYSVSREKKESFPLTVTSAQKNPTAFYLCASSMLLVSSYNEQFFGPGTRLTVL.

V usage is TRBV19 and J usage is TRBJ2-7, with D perhaps matching TRBD1 (5 bases). V was cut by 6 bases and J by 4 bases, with 16 bases left in between. The germline gives CDR1 LNHDA, CDR2 SQIVND (reference sequence). This CDR3 is built from 14 residues. The CDR3 sequence is CASSDTGTAYEQYF. The CDR3 nucleotides are TGTGCCAGTAGCGACACAGGAACAGCTTACGAGCAGTACTTC.

V usage is TRBV27 and J usage is TRBJ1-5; the D is unclear. This CDR3 is 17 amino acids long. With 5 bases removed from V and 4 bases from J, the gap between germline ends came to 21 bases. Germline V gene lookup returns CDR1 MNHEY and CDR2 SMNVEV (reference sequence). CDR3 protein: CASSPRLTQAVNQPQHF. The CDR3 DNA reads as TGTGCCAGCAGTCCACGATTGACCCAGGCCGTTAATCAGCCCCAGCATTTT.

This clone was recorded only once. This chain joins TRBV19 and TRBJ2-7; D gene uncertain. The CDR3 totals 15 residues. The V gene lost 3 bases and the J gene lost 6 bases, with 18 bases spanning the gap. Germline V lookup: CDR1 LNHDA, CDR2 SQIVND (reference sequence). The CDR3 protein is CASSIPRRFTGEQYF. The CDR3 DNA reads TGTGCCAGTAGTATTCCCAGAAGATTCACGGGCGAGCAGTACTTC.

V and J are TRBV4-1 and TRBJ2-5; a possible D gene is TRBD2 (6 bases). V dropped 0 bases and J dropped 5 bases, with 19 bases sitting between them. Germline V lookup: CDR1 MGHRA, CDR2 YSYEKL. The CDR3 loop spans 17 amino acids. The CDR3, as DNA: TGCGCCAGCAGCCAAGAGACGGGACTCCGCCCGGGGGAGACCCAGTACTTC. It is translated as CASSQETGLRPGETQYF.

The gene calls are TRBV4-2 and TRBJ1-4; no definite D call. Germline values: CDR1 LGHNA, CDR2 YNFKEQ. The CDR3 totals 16 residues. Trimming removed 0 bases from V and 7 bases from J, with 15 bases in between. This chain's CDR3 is CASSQDPERRSEKLFF. The CDR3 DNA reads as TGTGCCAGCAGCCAAGACCCGGAAAGAAGGAGTGAAAAACTGTTTTTT.

This chain joins TRBV29-1 and TRBJ1-1, with TRBD1 matching 10 bases. Germline lookup yields CDR1 SQVTM and CDR2 ANQGSEA. V shed 6 bases, J shed 1 base, and the junction held 5 bases outside the gene matches. The CDR3 is 14 residues long. The CDR3 coding sequence is TGCAGCGTCAGGGGGGACAGGGGGAACACTGAAGCTTTCTTT. Amino acid sequence: CSVRGDRGNTEAFF.

The chain uses TRBV10-3 and TRBJ1-6; D is unresolved. CDR1 is ENHRY and CDR2 is SYGVKD in the germline V gene. Trimming cost V 2 bases and J 9 bases, with 11 bases left between them. The CDR3 extends over 14 amino acids. The CDR3 region is CAISEISGTSPLHF. In DNA form, the CDR3 reads TGTGCCATCAGTGAGATATCAGGTACTTCACCCCTCCACTTT.